The 5 T cell receptor beta chains in this list originate from one sample, sequenced in a study of cytomegalovirus exposure and HLA in healthy donors. Vbeta (60) and Jbeta (13) primers were used in the PCR. Data came from immunoSEQ multiplex PCR; TCRdb stores just in-frame clones and leaves some out. The table lists approximately 150,000 clones, approximately 80% of them singletons. The sample taken for sequencing was PBMCs. Receptor source: a man aged 25-45 years in good health and CMV-seronegative.

The genes are TRBV27 and TRBJ2-2; 16 bases align to TRBD2. Germline lookup yields CDR1 MNHEY and CDR2 SMNVEV (reference sequence). J gave up 5 bases and V 3 bases, and 3 bases lay outside the gene matches. The CDR3 is made up of 17 amino acids. CDR3 DNA: TGTGCCAGCAGTTTTCTGGGACTAGCGGGAGGGACCGGGGAGCTGTTTTTT. Translated: CASSFLGLAGGTGELFF.

The chain uses TRBV29-1 and TRBJ1-1, with TRBD1 as a possible D gene (6 bases). Germline V lookup: CDR1 SQVTM, CDR2 ANQGSEA. The CDR3 extends over 12 amino acids. V was clipped by 7 bases and J by 0 bases, with 9 bases between them. The chain's CDR3 is CSAGQMNTEAFF. CDR3 DNA sequence: TGCAGCGCCGGACAGATGAACACTGAAGCTTTCTTT. Together with reference TRBV29-1 and TRBJ1-1, the CDR3 gives the full variable domain: SAVISQKPSRDICQRGTSLTIQCQVDSQVTMMFWYRQQPGQSLTLIATANQGSEATYESGFVIDKFPISRPNLTFSTLTVSNMSPEDSSIYLCSAGQMNTEAFFGQGTRLTVV.

This rearrangement joins TRBV7-9 to TRBJ2-3, with D tentatively TRBD2 (5 bases). Germline-derived CDR1 and CDR2 are SEHNR and FQNEAQ (reference sequence). V lost 11 bases to trimming and J lost 3 bases, with 15 bases between them. CDR3 length: 13 residues. The CDR3 nucleotides read TGTGCCTGCCTCCGCCGAGGGACAGATACGCAGTATTTT. Translated, it gives CACLRRGTDTQYF.

This chain uses TRBV28 with TRBJ2-7, with 7 bases aligning to TRBD1. This CDR3 is 14 amino acids long. CDR1 is MDHEN, CDR2 SYDVKM, per germline. V lost 6 bases, J lost 1 base, and 6 bases stayed unmatched. The DNA for the CDR3 is TGTGCCAGCAGATGGGACAGCCTATCCTACGAGCAGTACTTC. Its translation is CASRWDSLSYEQYF.

The chain uses TRBV27 and TRBJ2-2, with a tentative D call TRBD1 (6 bases). V lost 6 bases to trimming and J lost 5 bases, with 10 bases between them. This CDR3 comprises 13 residues. Germline lookup yields CDR1 MNHEY and CDR2 SMNVEV (reference sequence). DNA of the CDR3: TGTGCCAGCAGATACAGGGCAACCGGGGAGCTGTTTTTT. It specifies CASRYRATGELFF.